This TCR beta chain came from a study of blood T cell repertoires in COVID-19. Across the study: Sites in the United States, Italy and Spain provided acute and convalescent COVID-19 samples.

Original data processing: Reference gene primer amplification in the assay estimated nucleated cell counts. Measured with immunoSEQ multiplex PCR; TCRdb has only the in-frame clones, and not every one. Clone size and V and J calls were adopted from that table, with D and trimming inferred from the DNA. This sample has 350,000 to 400,000 clones, with just over 90% found just once. V gave up 1 base and J gave up 2 bases; unmatched junction bases: 10. Germline assignment: CDR1 SGHVS and CDR2 FQNEAQ. This CDR3 is built from 17 residues. Sequencing used PBMCs or T cells enriched from blood (not recorded which). This clonotype was obtained from a middle-aged woman who had been exposed to COVID-19. The V call is TRBV7-8, the J call TRBJ2-7, with TRBD1 matching 8 bases. The DNA of the CDR3 is TGTGCCAGCAGCTTAGTACCAGGGGGCTTCAGAACCTACGAGCAGTACTTC. It specifies CASSLVPGGFRTYEQYF. Looking up the rest from reference TRBV7-8 and TRBJ2-7 gives the full variable domain: GAGVSQSPRYKVAKRGQDVALRCDPISGHVSLFWYQQALGQGPEFLTYFQNEAQLDKSGLPSDRFFAERPEGSVSTLKIQRTQQEDSAVYLCASSLVPGGFRTYEQYFGPGTRLTVT.